Below, 24 T cell receptor beta chains from the same sample are listed, as sequenced in a study of T cells in Graves' hyperthyroidism and ophthalmopathy. Amplified TCR beta CDR3 regions came from RNA transcripts. A set of HTBI primers served as the primers for a first-round RT-PCR of the TCR CDR3. From the multiplex PCR reads, TCRdb called clonotypes with MiXCR, one entry per CDR3 protein. The top ten clones hold approximately 49% of a sample with 490,000 or so distinct CDR3 sequences, roughly 23% of them seen once. Sequenced sample: blood. The receptors stem from an older woman with Graves' ophthalmopathy.

This clonotype was observed at least ten times. This chain uses TRBV28 with TRBJ1-5; 9 nucleotides match TRBD1. The V segment lost 5 bases and the J segment 0 bases; nucleotides outside the gene matches: 8. The CDR3 is 17 amino acids. Germline CDR1 is MDHEN and CDR2 is SYDVKM. CDR3 in amino acids: CASSRRQGGDSNQPQHF. The CDR3 coding sequence is TGTGCCAGCAGTCGCAGACAGGGGGGGGATAGCAATCAGCCCCAGCATTTT.

This clonotype was recorded at least ten times. The chain recombines TRBV2 with TRBJ2-1, with D possibly TRBD2 on 7 matching bases. The CDR3 loop spans 13 amino acids. Germline V CDR1 and CDR2: SNHLY, FYNNEI. V lost 9 bases to trimming and J lost 5 bases, with 14 bases between them. The CDR3 spells CARQGRGDNEQFF. Here the CDR3 DNA reads TGTGCCAGACAGGGACGGGGGGACAATGAGCAGTTCTTC.

The chain is built from TRBV4-1 and TRBJ2-5; 9 bases are a match to TRBD1. J gave up 1 base and V 3 bases, and 9 bases lay outside the gene matches. CDR1 and CDR2 from the germline V gene are MGHRA and YSYEKL. The CDR3 has 17 residues. The CDR3 DNA reads TGCGCCAGCAGCCATCCGGGACAGGGCCCACTCCAAGAGACCCAGTACTTC. As protein: CASSHPGQGPLQETQYF.

CDR3: CASSDPGQGASGNTIYF. The DNA for the CDR3 is TGTGCCAGCAGTGACCCGGGACAGGGGGCTAGTGGAAACACCATATATTTT. This chain uses TRBV12-3 or TRBV12-4 with TRBJ1-3, with 12 nucleotides matching TRBD1. Losses at the gene ends were 5 bases for V and 3 bases for J; bases not matched to a gene: 8. The CDR3 consists of 17 residues.

Ten or more counts support this clonotype. The CDR3 reads CSARDAARGGTEAFF. CDR3 in DNA: TGCAGTGCTAGAGATGCCGCTCGGGGCGGCACTGAAGCTTTCTTT. The chain recombines TRBV20-1 with TRBJ1-1; D perhaps matches TRBD1 (5 bases). The CDR3 consists of 15 residues. V lost 0 bases and J 4 bases, leaving 15 bases between the germline ends. Germline CDR1 reads DFQATT; CDR2 reads SNEGSKA (reference sequence).

This clonotype has more than one count but fewer than ten. The chain links TRBV7-2 to TRBJ2-7; a possible D gene is TRBD2 (5 bases). This CDR3 is 15 amino acids long. The germline CDR1 and CDR2 sequences are SGHTA and FQGNSA. The V and J ends lost 4 bases and 0 bases respectively, with 13 bases between them. CDR3 residues: CASSWTGNPSYEQYF. As DNA, the CDR3 is TGTGCCAGCAGCTGGACTGGCAATCCCTCCTACGAGCAGTACTTC.

The CDR3 DNA sequence: TGTGCCTGGAGTTCGTCGGACCATCAGCCCCAGCATTTT. Translation gives CAWSSSDHQPQHF. This sequence joins TRBV30 and TRBJ1-5, with D unclear. The CDR3 has 13 amino acids. Deletions cut 2 bases from V and 5 bases from J, with 10 bases between. Germline V gene data show CDR1 as GTSNPN and CDR2 as SVGIG (reference sequence).

This clonotype appeared a few times. The chain recombines TRBV7-2 with TRBJ2-7; D may be TRBD1 or TRBD2 (5 bases each). Germline V gives CDR1 SGHTA, CDR2 FQGNSA. The V end lost 2 bases, the J end lost 3 bases, and 17 bases lay between the germline ends. The CDR3 is 16 amino acids. The CDR3 sequence: CASSLMGETRHYEQYF. The CDR3 DNA is TGTGCCAGCAGCTTAATGGGGGAGACGCGACACTACGAGCAGTACTTC.

This clonotype has at least ten counts. The genes are TRBV27 and TRBJ1-1; D is ambiguous. V was pared by 7 bases and J by 1 base, with 13 bases between. The CDR3 consists of 14 residues. Germline V gene lookup returns CDR1 MNHEY and CDR2 SMNVEV (reference sequence). CDR3 region: CASKWAGRNTEAFF. The CDR3, as DNA: TGTGCCAGCAAATGGGCCGGGAGGAACACTGAAGCTTTCTTT.

This clonotype has a count of ten or more. The V call is TRBV12-3 or TRBV12-4, the J call TRBJ2-7; D is possibly TRBD2 (6 bases). The germline V and J ends were trimmed by 6 bases and 4 bases, with 13 bases remaining between them. This CDR3 spans 13 amino acids. This CDR3 is CASSLGGPYEQYF. The CDR3, as DNA: TGTGCCAGCAGCCTAGGAGGGCCATACGAGCAGTACTTC.

The chain carries TRBV11-2 and TRBJ2-5, with TRBD2 identical over 8 bases. The J segment lost 7 bases and the V segment lost 5 bases, leaving 12 bases of the junction unmatched. Germline CDR1 reads SGHAT; CDR2 reads FQNNGV. The CDR3 is made up of 15 amino acids. CDR3 DNA: TGTGCCAGCAGCCTACCGGGGGGGTCTGGAGGGACCCAGTACTTC. Translating gives CASSLPGGSGGTQYF.

This rearrangement joins TRBV2 to TRBJ2-2, with D possibly TRBD2 on 6 matching bases. V was clipped by 10 bases and J by 4 bases, with 13 bases between them. This CDR3 spans 13 amino acids. Germline loops: CDR1 SNHLY, CDR2 FYNNEI. CDR3 coding DNA: TGTGCCATGCCCTCGGGAGTCACCGGGGAGCTGTTTTTT. Encoded protein: CAMPSGVTGELFF.

This clonotype showed up many times. Here the CDR3 DNA reads TGTGCCAGCAGCAAGGAGCGCACAGATACGCAGTATTTT. Protein sequence: CASSKERTDTQYF. The chain joins TRBV27 to TRBJ2-3; D gene unclear. CDR1 is MNHEY, CDR2 SMNVEV, per germline (reference sequence). Trimming stripped 6 bases from V and 1 base from J, with 8 bases between. The CDR3 totals 13 residues.

This clonotype has just a few counts. The chain carries TRBV29-1 and TRBJ2-3, with 14 nucleotides matching TRBD2. The CDR3 contains 13 residues. CDR1 and CDR2 (germline): SQVTM, ANQGSEA. V lost 7 bases and J lost 4; bases outside the gene matches: 1. CDR3 protein: CSGGLAGADTQYF. The DNA for the CDR3 is TGCAGCGGGGGACTAGCGGGAGCAGATACGCAGTATTTT.

The table lists this clonotype with a few counts. The rearrangement links TRBV9 to TRBJ2-1; D uncertain. The CDR3 is 15 residues long. CDR1 and CDR2 from the germline V gene are SGDLS and YYNGEE. V gave up 3 bases and J gave up 0 bases, with 10 bases separating them. The CDR3 loop reads CASSADWSSYNEQFF. The CDR3 DNA reads TGTGCCAGCAGCGCCGACTGGAGCTCCTACAATGAGCAGTTCTTC.

There are many counts of this clonotype. J is TRBJ2-3 and V is TRBV2; D is possibly TRBD1 (6 bases). Germline V CDR1 and CDR2: SNHLY, FYNNEI. V lost 6 bases to trimming and J lost 0 bases, with 10 bases between them. CDR3 length: 14 residues. The CDR3 loop reads CASRRTDSTDTQYF. DNA for the CDR3: TGTGCCAGCAGGAGGACAGACAGCACAGATACGCAGTATTTT.

The chain links TRBV5-1 to TRBJ2-6; D unresolved. CDR1 is SGHRS and CDR2 is YFSETQ in the germline V gene. The CDR3 totals 16 residues. V was clipped by 2 bases and J by 0 bases, with 9 bases between them. CDR3 sequence: CASSFGRSSGANVLTF. The CDR3 nucleotides are TGCGCCAGCAGCTTTGGCAGAAGCTCTGGGGCCAACGTCCTGACTTTC.

This sequence joins TRBV29-1 and TRBJ2-7; D gene uncertain. Between the trimmed V and J ends, which lost 4 bases and 5 bases, there was a span of 9 bases. Germline V lookup: CDR1 SQVTM, CDR2 ANQGSEA. There are 11 residues in the CDR3. The CDR3 loop is CSVVRVHEQYF. The CDR3 nucleotides are TGCAGCGTTGTCAGAGTCCACGAGCAGTACTTC.

This clonotype appeared many times. The chain recombines TRBV2 with TRBJ2-3, with D maybe TRBD1 (6 bases). Trimming shortened V by 4 bases and J by 0 bases, and 11 bases separated the two germline ends. Per germline, CDR1 SNHLY and CDR2 FYNNEI. This CDR3 has 15 residues. CDR3 loop: CASSGPGHSTDTQYF. The DNA of the CDR3 is TGTGCCAGCAGTGGACCGGGACATAGCACAGATACGCAGTATTTT.

V gene TRBV5-5 combines with J gene TRBJ2-3, with D tentatively TRBD1 or TRBD2 (5 bases each). CDR1 and CDR2 from the germline V gene are SGHKS and YYEKEE (reference sequence). Trimming took off 2 bases at V and 0 bases at J, with 16 bases between the two ends. This CDR3 spans 17 amino acids. CDR3 bases: TGTGCCAGCAGCTTTAAAAGGGACGCATCCAGCACAGATACGCAGTATTTT. Its protein is CASSFKRDASSTDTQYF.

This clonotype was counted a few times. The chain combines TRBV7-9 with TRBJ1-2; weak D call: TRBD1 (5 bases). This CDR3 comprises 15 residues. V lost 4 bases and J lost 0, with 12 bases in between. The germline V gene has CDR1 SEHNR and CDR2 FQNEAQ (reference sequence). The DNA for the CDR3 is TGTGCCAGCAGCTCCGCCGGGACGGCTAACTATGGCTACACCTTC. Amino acids: CASSSAGTANYGYTF.

This sequence joins TRBV29-1 and TRBJ2-5; 10 positions match TRBD1. Trimming at V came to 5 bases and at J to 4 bases, leaving 10 bases not matched to a gene. The CDR3 has 15 residues. Germline loops: CDR1 SQVTM, CDR2 ANQGSEA. The CDR3 is CSVTGTGVLAETQYF. The CDR3 DNA reads TGCAGCGTTACCGGGACAGGGGTCCTGGCAGAGACCCAGTACTTC.

The chain carries TRBV12-3 or TRBV12-4 and TRBJ1-6, with 7 bases that match TRBD1. The V and J ends lost 6 bases and 4 bases, in that order; junction bases with no gene match: 6. The CDR3 runs 15 residues. CDR3 sequence reads: CASSLGTAYNSPLHF. The CDR3 nucleotides read TGTGCCAGCAGCCTAGGGACAGCGTATAATTCACCCCTCCACTTT.

This clonotype appeared a few times. CDR3 coding DNA: TGTGCCAGCAGCGGGGGCCAATGGGGCCCGCAGTACTTC. This gives the protein CASSGGQWGPQYF. The rearrangement links TRBV7-8 to TRBJ2-7; D possibly corresponds to TRBD1 (6 bases). The V and J ends lost 5 bases and 9 bases respectively, with 17 bases between them. The CDR3 spans 13 residues. Germline V gene lookup returns CDR1 SGHVS and CDR2 FQNEAQ.